This T cell receptor beta chain came from a study of T cells in localized non-small cell lung cancer. Study-wide results and limits: Appearance in adjacent lung was seen for a median about 59 of the top 100 tumor clones. It remains possible that heterogeneity exists, since only one tumor region was sequenced. Uninvolved adjacent lung had the highest recorded T cell clonality, with tumor below it.

This CDR3 comprises 14 residues. Between the trimmed V and J ends, which lost 6 bases and 6 bases, there was a span of 14 bases. Germline values: CDR1 SNHLY, CDR2 FYNNEI. Profiling relied on immunoSEQ multiplex PCR, and the TCRdb table lists in-frame clones only, not all of them. The table records about 25,000 clones, 70% to 90% of them present only once. Turning to this clone: What it binds is not known.

Source: peripheral blood mononuclear cells, taken before any cancer treatment. The V call is TRBV2, the J call TRBJ2-2; weak D call: TRBD1 (6 bases). This clonotype was sampled from a woman aged 40-69 years with stage III lung adenocarcinoma. CDR3 in DNA: TGTGCCAGCAGACAACGGGACATCCCCGGGGAGCTGTTTTTT. Its protein is CASRQRDIPGELFF.